The clone carrying this T cell receptor (beta chain) has just one count. The sample originates from a study of blood T cell repertoires in COVID-19. On the study more broadly: From T cells, B-cell-depleted T cells, or PBMCs came the material, which was cDNA or gDNA.

As handled by the study authors: For nucleated cells, counts were estimated from reference gene primer amplification. The assay was immunoSEQ multiplex PCR, and TCRdb's table has in-frame clones only and misses some. The V and J calls and clone size were taken over from that table, and D and trimming were inferred from the DNA. The repertoire holds more than 300,000 clones, with roughly nine tenths as singletons. Deletions cut 5 bases from V and 5 bases from J, with 14 bases between. Germline V gives CDR1 SGHRS, CDR2 YFSETQ. The CDR3 has 14 amino acids. Those enrolled, adults aged roughly 18 to 89 years, came from 20 to 25 US areas. Exposed participants encountered a COVID-19 case during the 2 weeks preceding study entry.

The rearrangement uses TRBV5-1 and TRBJ2-4, with a possible D match to TRBD2 (5 bases). Sequenced: PBMCs or T cells enriched from blood (not recorded which). The TCR originated in a woman under 40 who had been exposed to COVID-19. This CDR3 is CASRDSLGENIQYF. The CDR3 nucleotides read TGCGCCAGCAGGGACTCCCTCGGGGAAAACATTCAGTACTTC.